The source of this T cell receptor (beta chain) is a study of CD8 T cells in ankylosing spondylitis. Study results and caveats: Peripheral blood held disease-linked clones only at relatively low frequency, and these were CD8+. Clones tied to disease were said to be significantly enriched in matched ankylosing spondylitis synovial fluid.

This CDR3 is 13 amino acids long. Per the germline V gene, CDR1 is SNHLY and CDR2 is FYNNEI. Trimming stripped 6 bases from V and 4 bases from J, with 13 bases between. TCRdb re-called the 5' RACE reads with MiXCR, one entry per CDR3 protein. The sample includes 220,000 or so distinct CDR3 sequences, over 9.5% of them seen just once. Points on this clonotype: Its specificity is not known.

This TCR was recovered from a male donor with ankylosing spondylitis or in good health (not recorded which). V is TRBV2 and J is TRBJ2-7, with TRBD2 as a possible D gene (6 bases). The source material was blood, either unsorted or a sorted T cell fraction (not recorded which). The DNA of the CDR3 is TGTGCCAGCAGGGGACTCCCGGGGTACGAGCAGTACTTC. Translated: CASRGLPGYEQYF.